Following are 24 T cell receptor beta chains from one sample sequenced in a study of regulatory T cells in long-lasting Graves disease. Time point denoted: persistent/refractory GD, antithyroid drugs over 5 years with positive TRAb. TCR sequences were obtained from RNA taken from PBMCs. The authors built TCR beta libraries using iRepertoire HTBI primers and Arm-PCR of CDR3 regions. TCRdb analysed the multiplex PCR reads with MiXCR anew, one entry per CDR3 protein. The sample yields under 500,000 distinct CDR3 sequences, less than 25% seen once. The sequences come from peripheral blood mononuclear cells (PBMCs), collected when the disease was refractory, from a patient treated with antithyroid drugs. The receptor set was obtained from a female donor with Graves disease.

This rearrangement joins TRBV7-6 to TRBJ2-7, with 7 bases fitting TRBD2. CDR1 SGHVS and CDR2 FNYEAQ come from the germline V gene. J gave up 1 base and V 1 base, and 4 bases lay outside the gene matches. This CDR3 region has 15 residues. The CDR3 DNA reads as TGTGCCAGCAGCTTAGGCGGGGGAGGATCCTACGAGCAGTACTTC. Its translation is CASSLGGGGSYEQYF.

The chain joins TRBV20-1 to TRBJ2-7; D is unresolved. The V end lost 0 bases, the J end lost 7 bases, and 19 bases lay between the germline ends. Germline CDR1 DFQATT, CDR2 SNEGSKA (reference sequence). This CDR3 contains 15 residues. DNA of the CDR3: TGCAGTGCTAGAGACACAACCTGGACCTTTAGGGAGCAGTACTTC. It codes for CSARDTTWTFREQYF.

V and J are TRBV20-1 and TRBJ1-4; the match to TRBD1 covers 10 bases. The germline V gene encodes CDR1 DFQATT and CDR2 SNEGSKA (reference sequence). This CDR3 is built from 12 residues. Unmatched junction bases numbered 7, after V lost 5 bases and J lost 13 bases. CDR3 bases: TGCAGTGCTCTAGGACAGGGGGTATCACTGTTTTTT. Translation gives CSALGQGVSLFF.

This clonotype was detected only a few times. CDR3: CSATLPPYEQYF. CDR3 coding DNA: TGCAGTGCCACCCTCCCCCCCTACGAGCAGTACTTC. The chain combines TRBV20-1 with TRBJ2-7; D not resolved. CDR3 length: 12 amino acids. Germline CDR1 is DFQATT and CDR2 is SNEGSKA (reference sequence). The V and J ends lost 6 bases and 2 bases respectively, with 11 bases between them.

The CDR3 protein is CASSPSGGRAANTGELFF. Written as DNA, the CDR3 is TGTGCCAGCAGCCCGAGTGGGGGGAGGGCCGCGAACACCGGGGAGCTGTTTTTT. The V call is TRBV7-3, the J call TRBJ2-2, with 7 nucleotides matching TRBD2. The junction had 12 bases not matched to a gene; V was cut back by 5 bases and J by 0 bases. From germline, CDR1 is SGHTA and CDR2 FQGTGA. This CDR3 contains 18 residues.

The rearrangement links TRBV15 to TRBJ1-3; D call uncertain. The CDR3 spans 15 residues. Trimming left V 3 bases short and J 0 bases short, with 9 bases between. Germline assignment: CDR1 LNHNV and CDR2 YYDKDF (reference sequence). The CDR3 sequence is CATSSQAFSGNTIYF. CDR3 nucleotide sequence: TGTGCCACCAGCAGTCAGGCCTTCTCTGGAAACACCATATATTTT.

This clonotype was detected many times. The V call is TRBV3-1, the J call TRBJ2-7; no definite D call. Trimming removed 3 bases from V and 3 bases from J, with 12 bases in between. This CDR3 spans 14 amino acids. Germline CDR1 and CDR2: LGHDT and YNNKEL (reference sequence). The CDR3 loop is CASSHAYIDYEQYF. DNA for the CDR3: TGTGCCAGCAGCCACGCCTACATCGACTACGAGCAGTACTTC.

V and J are TRBV10-3 and TRBJ1-1; D not certain. Germline CDR1 is ENHRY and CDR2 is SYGVKD. The CDR3 loop spans 11 amino acids. V was cut by 6 bases and J by 7 bases, with 9 bases left in between. The CDR3 coding sequence is TGTGCCATCAGGAGGGCAGATGAAGCTTTCTTT. This codes for CAIRRADEAFF.

V is TRBV7-2 and J is TRBJ2-5; weak D call: TRBD2 (6 bases). V lost 4 bases to trimming and J lost 5 bases, with 14 bases between them. CDR1 SGHTA and CDR2 FQGNSA come from the germline V gene. This CDR3 contains 14 residues. The CDR3 spells CASSSRLVVETQYF. Written as DNA, the CDR3 is TGTGCCAGCAGCTCCAGACTAGTAGTCGAGACCCAGTACTTC.

As for this clonotype: It may be a read error: a sequence one base away is much more abundant. V and J are TRBV7-2 and TRBJ2-7; D possibly corresponds to TRBD1 (6 bases). Trimming left V 6 bases short and J 0 bases short, with 6 bases between. The CDR3 extends over 12 amino acids. Germline V gives CDR1 SGHTA, CDR2 FQGNSA. CDR3 loop: CASRGHSYEQYF. For the CDR3, the DNA is TGTGCCAGCAGGGGACACTCCTACGAGCAGTACTTC. The complete variable domain, with remaining parts taken from reference TRBV7-2 and TRBJ2-7, reads GAGVSQSPSNKVTEKGKDVELRCDPISGHTALYWYRQSLGQGLEFLIYFQGNSAPDKSGLPSDRFSAERTGGSVSTLTIQRTQQEDSAVYLCASRGHSYEQYFGPGTRLTVT.

This clonotype was observed at least ten times. This sequence joins TRBV20-1 and TRBJ2-7; D remains unclear. Germline V CDR1 and CDR2: DFQATT, SNEGSKA (reference sequence). V was trimmed by 0 bases and J by 2 bases, leaving 11 bases between them. The CDR3 is 14 amino acids. The CDR3 region is CSARDQQIAYEQYF. The CDR3 coding sequence is TGCAGTGCTAGAGATCAACAGATTGCCTACGAGCAGTACTTC.

In its sample, this clonotype was seen many times. This chain connects TRBV29-1 to TRBJ1-2; TRBD1 agrees at 11 bases. CDR1 and CDR2 from the germline V gene are SQVTM and ANQGSEA. This CDR3 comprises 14 residues. The junction had 7 bases not matched to a gene; V was cut back by 7 bases and J by 3 bases. Here the CDR3 DNA reads TGCAGCGCCGGAGGGGGACAGGGGGACTATGGCTACACCTTC. It yields the protein CSAGGGQGDYGYTF.

This clonotype showed up many times. The CDR3 DNA follows: TGTGCCAGCAGGCCGGGGGCTGCGAACACTGAAGCTTTCTTT. Translated, it gives CASRPGAANTEAFF. V and J are TRBV27 and TRBJ1-1; maybe TRBD1 (6 bases). Trimming cost V 6 bases and J 1 base, with 12 bases left between them. Germline values: CDR1 MNHEY, CDR2 SMNVEV (reference sequence). The CDR3 is 14 residues long.

This clonotype came up many times. The chain links TRBV7-2 to TRBJ2-7; 8 nucleotides match TRBD2. The V and J ends lost 1 base and 2 bases, in that order; junction bases with no gene match: 10. CDR3 length equals 17 residues. Per the germline V gene, CDR1 is SGHTA and CDR2 is FQGNSA. The DNA for the CDR3 is TGTGCCAGCAGCTTAGTGTCTAGCGGGTTGCTAACCTACGAGCAGTACTTC. It specifies CASSLVSSGLLTYEQYF.

This clonotype was counted a few times. This chain links TRBV19 with TRBJ1-1, with D perhaps TRBD1 (5 bases). The CDR3 has 14 residues. Deletions cut 3 bases from V and 6 bases from J, with 14 bases between. CDR1 LNHDA and CDR2 SQIVND come from the germline V gene (reference sequence). The CDR3 nucleotides read TGTGCCAGTAGTATCGCCTCCGGGACGGCTGAAGCTTTCTTT. Protein product: CASSIASGTAEAFF.

There are many counts of this clonotype. This CDR3 is CASSLLASGERLEQYF. Here the CDR3 DNA reads TGTGCCAGCAGCTTATTGGCTAGCGGGGAGCGATTGGAGCAGTACTTC. The rearrangement joins TRBV11-2 to TRBJ2-7, with TRBD2 identical over 9 bases. The CDR3 covers 16 residues. CDR1 SGHAT and CDR2 FQNNGV come from the germline V gene. V was clipped by 2 bases and J by 7 bases; unmatched bases: 12.

This clonotype occurred a few times. The chain joins TRBV30 to TRBJ1-1; tentatively, D is TRBD1 (5 bases). Between the trimmed V and J ends, which lost 5 bases and 5 bases, there was a span of 21 bases. CDR3 length: 15 residues. Germline V gene sequence: CDR1 GTSNPN, CDR2 SVGIG (reference sequence). The CDR3 DNA reads as TGTGCCTGGGACCTTGGACACTTCGGGGGAACTGAAGCTTTCTTT. This sequence encodes CAWDLGHFGGTEAFF.

This clonotype was seen only a few times. This chain links TRBV7-6 with TRBJ2-1; the match to TRBD2 covers 11 bases. Germline CDR1 reads SGHVS; CDR2 reads FNYEAQ. V was pared by 3 bases and J by 7 bases, with 8 bases of the junction left unmatched. This CDR3 contains 16 residues. The DNA for the CDR3 is TGTGCCAGCAGCTTCTCAGGACTAGCGGGCTCTAATGAGCAGTTCTTC. This encodes CASSFSGLAGSNEQFF. Full variable domain (rest looked up from reference TRBV7-6 and TRBJ2-1): GAGVSQSPRYKVTKRGQDVALRCDPISGHVSLYWYRQALGQGPEFLTYFNYEAQQDKSGLPNDRFSAERPEGSISTLTIQRTEQRDSAMYRCASSFSGLAGSNEQFFGPGTRLTVL.

A few counts support this clonotype. The V call is TRBV18, the J call TRBJ2-1; D is undetermined. CDR3 length: 14 amino acids. Trimming removed 0 bases from V and 3 bases from J, with 6 bases in between. Germline V lookup: CDR1 KGHSH, CDR2 LQKENI. CDR3 in amino acids: CASSPPSGYNEQFF. CDR3 coding DNA: TGTGCCAGCTCACCACCGAGTGGCTACAATGAGCAGTTCTTC.

This clonotype was counted at least ten times. The V call is TRBV28, the J call TRBJ1-1; D not certain. Germline assignment: CDR1 MDHEN and CDR2 SYDVKM. The CDR3 is 12 amino acids. V lost 2 bases and J lost 5, with 6 bases in between. The CDR3 loop reads CASSLPWTEAFF. The CDR3 DNA is TGTGCCAGCAGTTTACCTTGGACTGAAGCTTTCTTT. The full variable domain, rest sourced from reference TRBV28 and TRBJ1-1, is DVKVTQSSRYLVKRTGEKVFLECVQDMDHENMFWYRQDPGLGLRLIYFSYDVKMKEKGDIPEGYSVSREKKERFSLILESASTNQTSMYLCASSLPWTEAFFGQGTRLTVV.

Many counts were recorded for this clonotype. The chain is built from TRBV10-3 and TRBJ1-1; TRBD1 is a possible D gene (5 bases). Trimming removed 6 bases from V and 4 bases from J, with 9 bases in between. Germline CDR1 reads ENHRY; CDR2 reads SYGVKD. CDR3 length equals 12 residues. CDR3 nucleotides: TGTGCCATCAGAGGAAGGGGCACTGAAGCTTTCTTT. This encodes CAIRGRGTEAFF.

V usage is TRBV19 and J usage is TRBJ2-7; D is perhaps TRBD1 or TRBD2 (5 bases each). The CDR3 totals 16 residues. Trimming shortened V by 6 bases and J by 0 bases, and 18 bases separated the two germline ends. The germline gives CDR1 LNHDA, CDR2 SQIVND (reference sequence). In DNA form, the CDR3 reads TGTGCCAGTAGCCGAACCGGGACGGAACGCTCCTACGAGCAGTACTTC. Encoded protein: CASSRTGTERSYEQYF.

This clonotype was seen at least ten times. The chain joins TRBV10-2 to TRBJ2-7, with a possible D match to TRBD2 (5 bases). CDR1 is WSHSY, CDR2 SAAADI, per germline. Trimming removed 6 bases from V and 0 bases from J, with 18 bases in between. The CDR3 is 16 residues long. The CDR3 protein is CASRVEAWVSSYEQYF. The CDR3 DNA sequence: TGCGCCAGCAGGGTGGAGGCGTGGGTAAGCTCCTACGAGCAGTACTTC.

This clonotype showed up many times. This sequence joins TRBV3-1 and TRBJ1-5; perhaps TRBD1 as D (5 bases). Germline CDR1 LGHDT, CDR2 YNNKEL (reference sequence). The CDR3 has 13 residues. Deletions cut 6 bases from V and 1 base from J, with 7 bases between. Here the CDR3 DNA reads TGTGCCAGCAGTCAGGGAAGCAATCAGCCCCAGCATTTT. Amino acid sequence: CASSQGSNQPQHF. Combining the CDR3 with reference TRBV3-1 and TRBJ1-5 gives the whole variable domain DTAVSQTPKYLVTQMGNDKSIKCEQNLGHDTMYWYKQDSKKFLKIMFSYNNKELIINETVPNRFSPKSPDKAHLNLHINSLELGDSAVYFCASSQGSNQPQHFGDGTRLSIL.